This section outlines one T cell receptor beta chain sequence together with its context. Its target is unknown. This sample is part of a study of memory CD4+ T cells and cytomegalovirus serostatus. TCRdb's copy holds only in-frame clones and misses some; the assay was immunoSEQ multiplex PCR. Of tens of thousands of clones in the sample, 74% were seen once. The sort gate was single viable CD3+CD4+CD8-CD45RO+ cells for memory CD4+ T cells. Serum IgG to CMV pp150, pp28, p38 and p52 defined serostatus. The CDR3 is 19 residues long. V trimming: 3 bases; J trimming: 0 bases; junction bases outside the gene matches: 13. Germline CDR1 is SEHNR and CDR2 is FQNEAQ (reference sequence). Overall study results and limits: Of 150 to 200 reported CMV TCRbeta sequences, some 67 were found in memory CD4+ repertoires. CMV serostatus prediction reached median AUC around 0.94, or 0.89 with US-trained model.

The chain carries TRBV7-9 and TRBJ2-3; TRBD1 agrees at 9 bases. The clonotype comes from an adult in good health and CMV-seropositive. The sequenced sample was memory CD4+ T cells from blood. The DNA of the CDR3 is TGTGCCAGCAGCTTGGACAGGGGAGGGATCCCAACTAGCACAGATACGCAGTATTTT. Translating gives CASSLDRGGIPTSTDTQYF.